Listed below are T cell receptor beta chains from one sample, sequenced in a study of CD8 T cells in Susac syndrome. One entry per CDR3 protein results from TCRdb running MiXCR on the immunoSEQ multiplex PCR reads. The table records around 120,000 distinct CDR3 sequences, roughly 94% of them present only once. Sequenced input: CD4+ T cells from PBMCs. The receptors come from a human donor with multiple sclerosis. Each CDR3 is given with its conserved first and last residue. The D gene is left open where the match is weak. Clone size appears in some rows only: once, few, many, or a class for an expanded clone.

>.|TRBJ1-2|TRBV20-1|.
TGCAGCATCAACAGAGACAGAGGAGGGTCTGGCTACACCTTC
CSINRDRGGSGYTF
>.|TRBJ1-2|TRBV6-5|.
TGTGCCAGCAGTTACTCGGGGTCTGCGGGGACCTATGGCTACACCTTC
CASSYSGSAGTYGYTF
>.|TRBJ2-1|TRBV5-4|.
TGTGCCAGCAGCCGTTCTAGCTTCCCCTCGGGCGAGCAGTTCTTC
CASSRSSFPSGEQFF
>TRBD1|TRBJ2-4|TRBV6-5|.
TGTGCCAGCAGCTCCGGGACAGGGATGGCAAACATTCAGTACTTC
CASSSGTGMANIQYF
>.|TRBJ2-6|TRBV12-3/TRBV12-4|few
TGTGCCAGCAGTTTATCCGGGGCCAACGTCCTGACTTTC
CASSLSGANVLTF
>.|TRBJ1-2|TRBV4-1|.
TGCGCCAGCAGCCAACTGGGGATCGGGGGCTACACCTTC
CASSQLGIGGYTF
>.|TRBJ2-7|TRBV18|.
TGTGCCAGCTCACCAACAGGCCGGCTCCACGAGCAGTACTTC
CASSPTGRLHEQYF
>TRBD1|TRBJ2-7|TRBV30|.
TGTGCCTGGAGAGTCGGACAGGGGGTCAACGAGCAGTACTTC
CAWRVGQGVNEQYF
>TRBD2|TRBJ2-5|TRBV6-6|.
TGTGCCAGCAGGGGGACTAGCGGGGGGGAGAGAGAGACCCAGTACTTC
CASRGTSGGERETQYF
>.|TRBJ1-1|TRBV18|few
TGTGCCAGCTCACCGGGCATGAACACTGAAGCTTTCTTT
CASSPGMNTEAFF